The 21 T cell receptor beta chains below all came from one sample that was sequenced in a study of shared clonotypes between healthy human individuals. CD8 cells classed as naive were CD45RO-negative and positively selected for CCR7, excluding terminally differentiated effector memory CD45RA+ cells. Sequencing was performed with immunoSEQ multiplex PCR; in TCRdb, only in-frame clones are kept and a portion is missing. The sample yields hundreds of thousands of clones, 90% to 95% seen once. The sequenced sample was naive CD8+ T cells sorted from blood. Receptors were obtained from a man in his thirties or forties in good health.

As regards this clone: Its ends do not fully match the called genes, so a read error is possible. This chain connects TRBV29-1 to TRBJ2-3; 10 nucleotides match TRBD2. Germline CDR1 is SQVTM and CDR2 is ANQGSEA. The CDR3 is 17 amino acids. CDR3 DNA sequence: TGCAGCGTGGAAGTTGGACTAGCGGACTTTCCCGGGGATACGCAGTATTTT. Its protein product is CSVEVGLADFPGDTQYF.

The rearrangement links TRBV27 to TRBJ1-2; D possibly corresponds to TRBD1 (5 bases). The CDR3 length is 15 residues. CDR1 is MNHEY, CDR2 SMNVEV, per germline (reference sequence). Trimming pared 2 bases from V and 5 bases from J, leaving 15 bases between. The DNA for the CDR3 is TGTGCCAGCAGTTTAAGAGGGGACGCCCTTTATGGCTACACCTTC. Amino acid sequence: CASSLRGDALYGYTF.

The V gene is TRBV6-1, the J gene TRBJ2-7, with a tentative D call TRBD1 (6 bases). CDR1 is MNHNS and CDR2 is SASEGT in the germline V gene. The CDR3 has 15 amino acids. The V and J ends lost 2 bases and 0 bases respectively, with 11 bases between them. CDR3 residues: CASSEMDSLSYEQYF. The DNA for the CDR3 is TGTGCCAGCAGTGAAATGGACAGTCTCTCCTACGAGCAGTACTTC.

This CDR3 reads CSVVRQGADTQYF. DNA for the CDR3: TGCAGCGTTGTGAGGCAGGGAGCCGATACGCAGTATTTT. V usage is TRBV29-1 and J usage is TRBJ2-3; the D call may be TRBD1 or TRBD2 (5 bases each). Looked up from germline, CDR1 is SQVTM and CDR2 is ANQGSEA. This CDR3 has 13 amino acids. V lost 4 bases, J lost 6 bases, and 14 bases lay in between.

This chain links TRBV28 with TRBJ1-2, with D tentatively TRBD1 (6 bases). Trimming cost V 2 bases and J 2 bases, with 12 bases left between them. CDR3 length: 15 amino acids. CDR1 is MDHEN, CDR2 SYDVKM, per germline. For the CDR3, the DNA is TGTGCCAGCAGTTTAATCGCACAGGGAAACTATGGCTACACCTTC. This codes for CASSLIAQGNYGYTF.

V usage is TRBV28 and J usage is TRBJ1-5; 7 nucleotides agree with TRBD1. Germline V gene lookup returns CDR1 MDHEN and CDR2 SYDVKM. The junction had 10 bases not matched to a gene; V was cut back by 2 bases and J by 6 bases. This CDR3 is built from 16 residues. CDR3 DNA: TGTGCCAGCAGTTTAAAGGGTACAGGGGTTGCTCAGCCCCAGCATTTT. Translated, it gives CASSLKGTGVAQPQHF.

The chain recombines TRBV27 with TRBJ2-7, with 8 nucleotides matching TRBD1. Germline CDR1 is MNHEY and CDR2 is SMNVEV (reference sequence). This CDR3 has 14 amino acids. With V trimmed by 5 bases and J by 4 bases, 7 bases remained unmatched. This chain's CDR3 is CASSIKGQGYEQYF. As DNA, the CDR3 is TGTGCCAGCAGTATAAAAGGACAGGGTTACGAGCAGTACTTC.

The chain has TRBV7-3 and TRBJ2-2, with D perhaps matching TRBD1 (7 bases). With 2 bases removed from V and 0 bases from J, the gap between germline ends came to 22 bases. From germline, CDR1 is SGHTA and CDR2 FQGTGA. This CDR3 spans 20 amino acids. CDR3 sequence: CASSLVGSGGPHSNTGELFF. The CDR3 DNA is TGTGCCAGCAGCTTAGTCGGGTCAGGGGGGCCCCATTCGAACACCGGGGAGCTGTTTTTT.

This chain links TRBV27 with TRBJ2-1, with D perhaps TRBD1 (7 bases). This CDR3 spans 14 amino acids. Germline V gene lookup returns CDR1 MNHEY and CDR2 SMNVEV (reference sequence). The V end was cut by 2 bases, the J end by 3 bases, with 8 bases between. DNA for the CDR3: TGTGCCAGCAGTTTACAGGGGGGCTACAATGAGCAGTTCTTC. This codes for CASSLQGGYNEQFF.

The chain employs TRBV7-6 and TRBJ2-2; possibly TRBD2 for D (6 bases). The germline V and J ends were trimmed by 4 bases and 7 bases, with 13 bases remaining between them. The CDR3 has 14 residues. From germline, CDR1 is SGHVS and CDR2 FNYEAQ. CDR3 sequence: CASSSGTGNGELFF. CDR3 nucleotides: TGTGCCAGCAGCTCAGGGACTGGCAACGGGGAGCTGTTTTTT.

The rearrangement joins TRBV10-3 to TRBJ2-7, with 8 positions matching TRBD1. With V trimmed by 5 bases and J by 5 bases, 5 bases remained unmatched. Germline V gives CDR1 ENHRY, CDR2 SYGVKD. The CDR3 sequence is 13 residues long. CDR3: CAISMDRAHEQYF. The CDR3 DNA follows: TGTGCCATCAGTATGGACAGGGCCCACGAGCAGTACTTC.

The rearrangement links TRBV27 to TRBJ1-3; no clear D gene. The V end was cut by 2 bases, the J end by 0 bases, with 8 bases between. The germline CDR1 and CDR2 sequences are MNHEY and SMNVEV (reference sequence). The CDR3 runs 15 residues. The CDR3 loop is CASSLVGSSGNTIYF. The CDR3 nucleotides read TGTGCCAGCAGTTTAGTCGGGTCCTCTGGAAACACCATATATTTT.

The chain carries TRBV29-1 and TRBJ2-2; D may match TRBD1 or TRBD2 (5 bases each). The length of the CDR3 is 13 residues. Per germline, CDR1 SQVTM and CDR2 ANQGSEA. V lost 4 bases and J lost 8, with 14 bases in between. The CDR3 here is CSVVGARGGELFF. The CDR3 DNA sequence: TGCAGCGTTGTCGGGGCTCGAGGGGGGGAGCTGTTTTTT.

The V gene is TRBV9, the J gene TRBJ1-5; 9 bases map to TRBD1. The CDR3 spans 15 residues. The germline V gene encodes CDR1 SGDLS and CDR2 YYNGEE. The junction had 8 bases not matched to a gene; V was cut back by 4 bases and J by 6 bases. The CDR3: CASSSGQGEGQPQHF. The CDR3 DNA reads as TGTGCCAGCAGCTCGGGACAGGGAGAAGGTCAGCCCCAGCATTTT.

The rearrangement uses TRBV29-1 and TRBJ2-5; D is possibly TRBD2 (6 bases). Per germline, CDR1 SQVTM and CDR2 ANQGSEA. The CDR3 runs 12 residues. V was pared by 4 bases and J by 5 bases, with 11 bases between. CDR3 in DNA: TGCAGCGTTGCGGGAGACGGGGAGACCCAGTACTTC. This translates into CSVAGDGETQYF.

V and J are TRBV6-4 and TRBJ2-5, with a weak D call TRBD1 (6 bases). V lost 3 bases to trimming and J lost 2 bases, with 10 bases between them. The CDR3 loop spans 14 amino acids. The germline V gene has CDR1 MRHNA and CDR2 SNTAGT. CDR3 loop: CASSETGPQETQYF. The CDR3 coding sequence is TGTGCCAGCAGTGAAACAGGGCCGCAAGAGACCCAGTACTTC.

The chain has TRBV28 and TRBJ2-7; D possibly corresponds to TRBD2 (6 bases). Germline assignment: CDR1 MDHEN and CDR2 SYDVKM. The ends were cut back, 8 bases at V and 5 bases at J, with 10 bases in the middle. This CDR3 region has 11 residues. The CDR3 region is CASRRGHEQYF. For the CDR3, the DNA is TGTGCCAGCCGGAGGGGACACGAGCAGTACTTC.

The CDR3 reads CASSEEVAGGLAEQFF. The CDR3 DNA is TGTGCCAGCAGTGAAGAGGTAGCGGGAGGGCTGGCTGAGCAGTTCTTC. This chain connects TRBV6-1 to TRBJ2-1, with 11 bases identical to TRBD2. V lost 1 base to trimming and J lost 9 bases; unmatched junction nucleotides: 8. Germline loops: CDR1 MNHNS, CDR2 SASEGT. There are 16 residues in the CDR3.

This clone was counted once. V usage is TRBV6-4 and J usage is TRBJ1-5; D uncertain. This CDR3 is built from 16 residues. Germline-derived CDR1 and CDR2 are MRHNA and SNTAGT. Deletions cut 0 bases from V and 5 bases from J, with 14 bases between. CDR3 coding DNA: TGTGCCAGCAGTGACTCAGGAGGGCTTGACGATCAGCCCCAGCATTTT. Translated: CASSDSGGLDDQPQHF.

This clone appeared once. The J gene is TRBJ2-5, the V gene TRBV27, with D possibly TRBD2 on 5 matching bases. The CDR3 is 14 amino acids. The ends were cut back, 5 bases at V and 4 bases at J, with 14 bases in the middle. CDR1 MNHEY and CDR2 SMNVEV come from the germline V gene (reference sequence). The CDR3 spells CASSATSYPETQYF. The CDR3 coding sequence is TGTGCCAGCAGTGCAACTAGTTACCCAGAGACCCAGTACTTC.

This chain links TRBV28 with TRBJ1-4; D is perhaps TRBD1 (5 bases). V gave up 4 bases and J gave up 4 bases, with 16 bases separating them. Germline V gives CDR1 MDHEN, CDR2 SYDVKM. This CDR3 contains 16 residues. CDR3 DNA sequence: TGTGCCAGCAGTTGGGATCCGGGACGGATTAATGAAAAACTGTTTTTT. This gives the protein CASSWDPGRINEKLFF.